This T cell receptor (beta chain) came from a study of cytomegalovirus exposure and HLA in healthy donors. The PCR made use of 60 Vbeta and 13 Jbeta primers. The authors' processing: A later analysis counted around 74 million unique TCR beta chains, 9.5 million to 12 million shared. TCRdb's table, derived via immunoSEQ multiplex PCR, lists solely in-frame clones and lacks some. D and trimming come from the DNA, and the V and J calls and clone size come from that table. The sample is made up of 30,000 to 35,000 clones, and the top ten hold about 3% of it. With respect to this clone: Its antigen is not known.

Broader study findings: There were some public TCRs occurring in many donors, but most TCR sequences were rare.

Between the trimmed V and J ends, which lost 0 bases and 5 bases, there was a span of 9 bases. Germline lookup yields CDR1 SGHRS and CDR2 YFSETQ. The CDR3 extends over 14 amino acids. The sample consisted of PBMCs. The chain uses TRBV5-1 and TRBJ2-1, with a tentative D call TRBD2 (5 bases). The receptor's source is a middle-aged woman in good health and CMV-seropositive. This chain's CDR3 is CASSLAGNNNEQFF. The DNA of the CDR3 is TGCGCCAGCAGCTTGGCCGGGAATAACAATGAGCAGTTCTTC. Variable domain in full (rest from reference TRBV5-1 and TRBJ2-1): KAGVTQTPRYLIKTRGQQVTLSCSPISGHRSVSWYQQTPGQGLQFLFEYFSETQRNKGNFPGRFSGRQFSNSRSEMNVSTLELGDSALYLCASSLAGNNNEQFFGPGTRLTVL.